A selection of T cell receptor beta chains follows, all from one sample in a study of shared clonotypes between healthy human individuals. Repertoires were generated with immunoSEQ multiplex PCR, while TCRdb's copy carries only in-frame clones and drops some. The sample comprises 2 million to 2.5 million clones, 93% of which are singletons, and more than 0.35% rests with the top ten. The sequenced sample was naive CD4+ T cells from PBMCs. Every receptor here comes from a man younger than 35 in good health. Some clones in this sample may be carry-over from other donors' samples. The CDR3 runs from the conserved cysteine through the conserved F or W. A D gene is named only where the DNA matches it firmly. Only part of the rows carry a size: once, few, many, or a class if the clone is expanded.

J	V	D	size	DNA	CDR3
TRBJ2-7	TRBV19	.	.	TGTGCCAGTAGTTTACAGGGTGGCGGTGACGAGCAGTACTTC	CASSLQGGGDEQYF
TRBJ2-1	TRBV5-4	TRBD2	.	TGTGCCAGCAGCTTACGACTAGCGGGGCCAAAACGGCAGTTCTTC	CASSLRLAGPKRQFF
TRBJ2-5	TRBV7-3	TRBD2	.	TGTGCCAGCAGTCTAGGGGTGGCTAGCGGCCAAGAGACCCAGTACTTC	CASSLGVASGQETQYF
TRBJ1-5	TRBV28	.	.	TGTGCCAGCAGTTCTCCGGGATCTGGCAATCAGCCCCAGCATTTT	CASSSPGSGNQPQHF
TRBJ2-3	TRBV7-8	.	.	TGTGCCAGCAGCCAGACTACCTCGACGACAGATACGCAGTATTTT	CASSQTTSTTDTQYF
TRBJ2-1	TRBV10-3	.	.	TGTGCCAAGCGGAGGGGCGAGCAGTTCTTC	CAKRRGEQFF
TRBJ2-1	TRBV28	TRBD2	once	TGTGCCAGCGGGACTAGCCGTAGTGAGCAGTTCTTC	CASGTSRSEQFF
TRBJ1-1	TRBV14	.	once	TGTGCCAGCAGCCCTCGGACTGGGATGTGGGGCACTGAAGCTTTCTTT	CASSPRTGMWGTEAFF
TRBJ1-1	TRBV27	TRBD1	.	TGTGCCAGCAGTTTATCGAGTAACAGGGGGCCCACTGAAGCTTTCTTT	CASSLSSNRGPTEAFF
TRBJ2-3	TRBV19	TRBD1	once	TGTGCCAGTAGGGACAGGGGGACAGATACGCAGTATTTT	CASRDRGTDTQYF
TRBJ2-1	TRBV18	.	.	TGTGCCAGCTCACCGGGGCTTTCCTTGGGTGAGCAGTTCTTC	CASSPGLSLGEQFF
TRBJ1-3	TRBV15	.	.	TGTGCCACCAGCAGAGATCTGGGGGTTAAGTCTGGAAACACCATATATTTT	CATSRDLGVKSGNTIYF
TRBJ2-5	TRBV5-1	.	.	TGCGCCAGCAGCTTGGCCCTAAGGACTGGAATCCAAGAGACCCAGTACTTC	CASSLALRTGIQETQYF
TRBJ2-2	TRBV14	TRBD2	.	TGTGCCAGCAGAAAAGCGGGAGGTACCGGGGAGCTGTTTTTT	CASRKAGGTGELFF
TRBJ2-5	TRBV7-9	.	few	TGTGCCAGCAGCCCCCCCGGGGGTGAGACCCAGTACTTC	CASSPPGGETQYF
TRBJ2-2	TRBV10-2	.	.	TGCGCCAGCAGGGTTCGAGAGACCGGGGAGCTGTTTTTT	CASRVRETGELFF
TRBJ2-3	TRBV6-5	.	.	TGTGCCAGCAGTTACGTCGGCGGGACCAACACAGATACGCAGTATTTT	CASSYVGGTNTDTQYF
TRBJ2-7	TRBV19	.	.	TGTGCCAGTAGTATGGCTAGCCCCCCATCCTACGAGCAGTACTTC	CASSMASPPSYEQYF
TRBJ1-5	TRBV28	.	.	TGTGCCAGCAGTTTATTGTCCGGCTCGAGTCAGCCCCAGCATTTT	CASSLLSGSSQPQHF
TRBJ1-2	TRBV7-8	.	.	TGTGCCAGCAGCTCTCACGCCGGGGCTCTCTATGGCTACACCTTC	CASSSHAGALYGYTF
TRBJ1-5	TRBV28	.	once	TGTGCCAGCAGTTCAACCTCGGCGAATAGCAATCAGCCCCAGCATTTT	CASSSTSANSNQPQHF
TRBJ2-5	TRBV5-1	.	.	TGCGCCAGCCGACTCATGACGGCATGGGGTGGGGAGACCCAGTACTTC	CASRLMTAWGGETQYF
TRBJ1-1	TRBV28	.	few	TGTGCCAGCAGTTCTTTGGGGCGAGAAGCTTTCTTT	CASSSLGREAFF
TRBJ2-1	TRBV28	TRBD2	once	TGTGCCAGCAGCTCGCCCCGGGGGCGGGAGGTCTACAATGAGCAGTTCTTC	CASSSPRGREVYNEQFF
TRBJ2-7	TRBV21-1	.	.	TGTGCCAGCAGCAGAGGGGTCGGACAGCGAGGCTACGAGCAGTACTTC	CASSRGVGQRGYEQYF
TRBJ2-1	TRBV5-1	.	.	TGCGCCAGCAGCTTCCTATTTGGGTACAGCTCCTACAATGAGCAGTTCTTC	CASSFLFGYSSYNEQFF
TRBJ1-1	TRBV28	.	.	TGTGCCAGCAAGCCCCGGGGCCGCCGGGTCACGGACACTGAAGCTTTCTTT	CASKPRGRRVTDTEAFF
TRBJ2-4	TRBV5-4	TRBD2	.	TGTGCCAGCAGCCCGTCGGCGCCAGCGGGGGTAGCCAAAAACATTCAGTACTTC	CASSPSAPAGVAKNIQYF
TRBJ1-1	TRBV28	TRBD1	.	TGTGCCAGCAGATTGGCAAGTGCAGGGGGCACTGAAGCTTTCTTT	CASRLASAGGTEAFF
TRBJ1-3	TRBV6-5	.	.	TGTGCCAGCAGTTACTCGCAGGAGAGCGGAAACACCATATATTTT	CASSYSQESGNTIYF
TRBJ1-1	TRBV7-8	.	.	TGTGCCAGCAGCTTGGGGGTCTCAGGGGTCACTGAAGCTTTCTTT	CASSLGVSGVTEAFF
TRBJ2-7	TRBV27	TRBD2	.	TGTGCCAGCAGTTCCATACTAGCGGGAGTGTCCTACGAGCAGTACTTC	CASSSILAGVSYEQYF
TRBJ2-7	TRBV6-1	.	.	TGTGCCAGCAGTGAACCCACAAAGTCCTACGAGCAGTACTTC	CASSEPTKSYEQYF
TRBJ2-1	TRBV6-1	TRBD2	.	TGTGCCAGCAGTGTCCTAGCGGGACTTAACAATGAGCAGTTCTTC	CASSVLAGLNNEQFF
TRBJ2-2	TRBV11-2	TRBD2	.	TGTGCCAGCAGCGCATTTGCGGGGGACACCGGGGAGCTGTTTTTT	CASSAFAGDTGELFF
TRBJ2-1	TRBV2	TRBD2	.	TGTGCCAGCAGTGAAAGCGGGGCTCATGAGCAGTTCTTC	CASSESGAHEQFF
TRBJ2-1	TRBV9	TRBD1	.	TGTGCCAGCAGCGTCGGACAGGGCTACAATGAGCAGTTCTTC	CASSVGQGYNEQFF
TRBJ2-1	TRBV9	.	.	TGTGCCAGCAGCGCGGGGGATAGGTCCTACAATGAGCAGTTCTTC	CASSAGDRSYNEQFF
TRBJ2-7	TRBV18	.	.	TGTGCCAGCTCACCCCCGAGGCCTTACGAGCAGTACTTC	CASSPPRPYEQYF
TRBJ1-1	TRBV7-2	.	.	TGTGCCAGCAGCTTAGGCGCTGCGTGGGGGGGTACTGAAGCTTTCTTT	CASSLGAAWGGTEAFF
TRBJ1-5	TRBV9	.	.	TGTGCCAGCAGCGGCCCAGGAGTCAATCAGCCCCAGCATTTT	CASSGPGVNQPQHF
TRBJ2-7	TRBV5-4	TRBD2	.	TGTGCCAGCAGCCCGCATACTAGCGGGCCCTACGAGCAGTACTTC	CASSPHTSGPYEQYF
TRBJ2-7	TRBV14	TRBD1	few	TGTGCCAGCAGCGTCGGACAGGGAGCCTACGAGCAGTACTTC	CASSVGQGAYEQYF
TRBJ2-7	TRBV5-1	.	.	TGCGCCAGCAGCTTGGCCGCAGGGGCGACCCTCTACGAGCAGTACTTC	CASSLAAGATLYEQYF
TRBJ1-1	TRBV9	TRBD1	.	TGTGCCAGCACTACGGGACAGATGAACACTGAAGCTTTCTTT	CASTTGQMNTEAFF
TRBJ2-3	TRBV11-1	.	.	TGTGCCAGCAGCTTAAAGTCAGGCTGGAGGGCAGATACGCAGTATTTT	CASSLKSGWRADTQYF
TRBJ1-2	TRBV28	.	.	TGTGCCAGCAGTCCCGGCCTAAACTATGGCTACACCTTC	CASSPGLNYGYTF
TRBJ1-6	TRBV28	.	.	TGTGCCAGCAGTTTAGTTGCAGGGGTGAATTCACCCCTCCACTTT	CASSLVAGVNSPLHF
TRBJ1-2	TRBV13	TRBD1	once	TGTGCCAGCAGGCGGACAGGGGGCTTGACGGGCTACACCTTC	CASRRTGGLTGYTF
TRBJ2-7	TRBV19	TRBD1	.	TGTGGTTCGACAGGGGCCAACTACGAGCAGTACTTC	CGSTGANYEQYF
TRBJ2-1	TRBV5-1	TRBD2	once	TGCGCCAGCAGCTTAGGCGGGAGTGTGAATGAGCAGTTCTTC	CASSLGGSVNEQFF
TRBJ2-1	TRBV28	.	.	TGTGCCAGCAGTTTCGGCCTAAATGAGCAGTTCTTC	CASSFGLNEQFF
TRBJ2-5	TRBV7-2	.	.	TGTGCCAGCAGCCAACAGGGTTTACAAGAGACCCAGTACTTC	CASSQQGLQETQYF
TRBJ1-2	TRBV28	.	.	TGTGCCAGCAGTTTACTGCGCGCTGGCTACACCTTC	CASSLLRAGYTF
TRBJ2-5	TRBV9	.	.	TGTGCCAGCAGCGGGCCCAATAGGGTCGGGACCCAGTACTTC	CASSGPNRVGTQYF
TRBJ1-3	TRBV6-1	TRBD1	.	TGTGCCAGCAGCGAGTTCGGGACAGGTGGAAACACCATATATTTT	CASSEFGTGGNTIYF
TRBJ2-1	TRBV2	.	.	TGTGCCAGCAGTTTACAGGGCAGCTCCTACAATGAGCAGTTCTTC	CASSLQGSSYNEQFF
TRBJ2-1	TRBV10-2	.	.	TGCGCCACCTCCGCCCGGGACCCCTTCTACAATGAGCAGTTCTTC	CATSARDPFYNEQFF